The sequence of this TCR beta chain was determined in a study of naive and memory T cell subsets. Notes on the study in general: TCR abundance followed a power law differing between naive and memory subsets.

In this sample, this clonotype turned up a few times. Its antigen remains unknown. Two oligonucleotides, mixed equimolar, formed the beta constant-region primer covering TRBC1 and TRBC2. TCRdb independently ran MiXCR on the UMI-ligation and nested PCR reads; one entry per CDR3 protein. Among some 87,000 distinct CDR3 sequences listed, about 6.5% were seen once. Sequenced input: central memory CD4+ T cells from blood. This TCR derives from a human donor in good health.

CDR3 residues: CASSPGTSGSSGTQYF. In nucleotides, the CDR3 is TGTGCCAGCAGTCCGGGGACTAGCGGGAGCTCGGGTACGCAGTATTTT. The rearrangement links TRBV12-3 or TRBV12-4 to TRBJ2-3, with 14 positions matching TRBD2. The CDR3 extends over 16 amino acids. The V segment lost 5 bases and the J segment 8 bases; nucleotides outside the gene matches: 9.